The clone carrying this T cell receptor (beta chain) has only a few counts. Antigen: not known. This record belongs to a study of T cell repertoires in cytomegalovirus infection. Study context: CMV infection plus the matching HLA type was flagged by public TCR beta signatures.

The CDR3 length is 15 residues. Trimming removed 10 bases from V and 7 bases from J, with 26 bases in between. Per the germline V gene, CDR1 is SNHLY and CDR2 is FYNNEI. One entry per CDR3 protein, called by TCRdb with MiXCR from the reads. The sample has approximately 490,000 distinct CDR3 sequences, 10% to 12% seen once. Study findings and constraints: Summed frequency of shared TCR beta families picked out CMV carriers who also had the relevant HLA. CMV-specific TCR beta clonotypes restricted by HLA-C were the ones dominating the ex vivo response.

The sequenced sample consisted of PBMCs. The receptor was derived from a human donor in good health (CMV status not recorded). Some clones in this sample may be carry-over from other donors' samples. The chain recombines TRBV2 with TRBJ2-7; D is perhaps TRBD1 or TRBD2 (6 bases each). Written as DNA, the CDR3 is TGTGCCACCTCAAAGGCAGGGACGGGGGCAGGGGAGCAGTACTTC. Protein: CATSKAGTGAGEQYF. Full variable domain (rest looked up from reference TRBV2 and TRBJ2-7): EPEVTQTPSHQVTQMGQEVILRCVPISNHLYFYWYRQILGQKVEFLVSFYNNEISEKSEIFDDQFSVERPDGSNFTLKIRSTKLEDSAMYFCATSKAGTGAGEQYFGPGTRLTVT.